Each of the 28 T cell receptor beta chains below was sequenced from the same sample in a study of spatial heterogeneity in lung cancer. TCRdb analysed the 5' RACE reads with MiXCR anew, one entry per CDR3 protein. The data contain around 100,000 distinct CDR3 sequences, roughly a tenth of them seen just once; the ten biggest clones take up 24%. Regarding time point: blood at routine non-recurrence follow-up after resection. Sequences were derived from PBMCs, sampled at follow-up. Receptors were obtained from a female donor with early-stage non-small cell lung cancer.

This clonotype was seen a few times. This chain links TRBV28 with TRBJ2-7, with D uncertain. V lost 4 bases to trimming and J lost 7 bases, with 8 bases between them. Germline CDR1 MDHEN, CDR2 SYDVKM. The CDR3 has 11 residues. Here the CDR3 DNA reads TGTGCCAGCAGTTCGGCACGGGAGCAGTACGTC. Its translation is CASSSAREQYV.

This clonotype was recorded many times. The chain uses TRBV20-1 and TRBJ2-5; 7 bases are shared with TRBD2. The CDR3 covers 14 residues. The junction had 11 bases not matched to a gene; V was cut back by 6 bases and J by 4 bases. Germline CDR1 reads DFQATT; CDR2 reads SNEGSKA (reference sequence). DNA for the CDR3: TGCAGTGCACAGGCCCCGGCGGGAGTAGAGACCCAGTACTTC. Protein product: CSAQAPAGVETQYF.

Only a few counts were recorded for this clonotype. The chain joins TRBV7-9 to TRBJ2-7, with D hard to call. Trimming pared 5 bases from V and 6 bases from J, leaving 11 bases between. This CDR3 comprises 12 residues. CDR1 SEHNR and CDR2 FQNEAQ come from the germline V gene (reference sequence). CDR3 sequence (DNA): TGTGCCAGCAGCGACGCACTCTCCGAGCAGTACTTC. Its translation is CASSDALSEQYF. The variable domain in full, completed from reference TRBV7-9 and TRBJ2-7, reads DTGVSQNPRHKITKRGQNVTFRCDPISEHNRLYWYRQTLGQGPEFLTYFQNEAQLEKSRLLSDRFSAERPKGSFSTLEIQRTEQGDSAMYLCASSDALSEQYFGPGTRLTVT.

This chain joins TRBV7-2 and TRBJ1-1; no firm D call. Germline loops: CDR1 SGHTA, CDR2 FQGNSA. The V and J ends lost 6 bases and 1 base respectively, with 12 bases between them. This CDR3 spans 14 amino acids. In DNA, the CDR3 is TGTGCCAGCAGTTCCGGACGGCAGAACACTGAAGCTTTCTTT. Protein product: CASSSGRQNTEAFF.

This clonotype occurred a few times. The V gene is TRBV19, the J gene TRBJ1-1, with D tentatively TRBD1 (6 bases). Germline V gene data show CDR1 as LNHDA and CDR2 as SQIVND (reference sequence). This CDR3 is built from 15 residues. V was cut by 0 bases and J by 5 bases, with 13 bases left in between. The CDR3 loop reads CASSIEAGRGTEAFF. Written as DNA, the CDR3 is TGTGCCAGTAGTATAGAGGCAGGGAGGGGGACTGAAGCTTTCTTT.

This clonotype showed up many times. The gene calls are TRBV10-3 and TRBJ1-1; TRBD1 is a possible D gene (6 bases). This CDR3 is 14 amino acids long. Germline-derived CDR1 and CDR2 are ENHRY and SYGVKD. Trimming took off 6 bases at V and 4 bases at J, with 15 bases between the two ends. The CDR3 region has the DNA TGTGCCATCAGCGATGGACAGAACCCCACTGAAGCTTTCTTT. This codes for CAISDGQNPTEAFF.

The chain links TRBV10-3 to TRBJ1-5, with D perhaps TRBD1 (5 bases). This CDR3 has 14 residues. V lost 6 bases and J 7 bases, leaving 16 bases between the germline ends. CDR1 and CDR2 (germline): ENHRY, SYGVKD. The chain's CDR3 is CAISGRESGQPQHF. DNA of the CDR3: TGTGCCATCAGCGGCAGGGAGAGTGGACAGCCCCAGCATTTT.

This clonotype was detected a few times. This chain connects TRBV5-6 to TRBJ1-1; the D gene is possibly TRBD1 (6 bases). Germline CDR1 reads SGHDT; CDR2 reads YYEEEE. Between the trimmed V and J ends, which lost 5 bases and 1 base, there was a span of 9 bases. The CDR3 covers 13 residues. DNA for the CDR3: TGTGCCAGCAGAAGGGACACGAACACTGAAGCTTTCTTT. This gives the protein CASRRDTNTEAFF.

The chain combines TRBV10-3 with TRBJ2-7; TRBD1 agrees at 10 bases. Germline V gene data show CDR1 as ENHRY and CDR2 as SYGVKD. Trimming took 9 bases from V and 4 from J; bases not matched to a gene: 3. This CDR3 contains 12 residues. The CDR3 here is CAMGQGFYEQYF. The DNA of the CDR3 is TGTGCCATGGGACAGGGGTTTTACGAGCAGTACTTC.

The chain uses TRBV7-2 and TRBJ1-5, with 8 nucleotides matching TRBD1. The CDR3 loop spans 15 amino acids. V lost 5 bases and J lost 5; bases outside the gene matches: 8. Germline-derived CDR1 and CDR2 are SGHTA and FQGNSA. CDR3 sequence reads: CASSPYGQGYQPQHF. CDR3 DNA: TGTGCCAGCAGCCCCTATGGACAGGGCTATCAGCCCCAGCATTTT.

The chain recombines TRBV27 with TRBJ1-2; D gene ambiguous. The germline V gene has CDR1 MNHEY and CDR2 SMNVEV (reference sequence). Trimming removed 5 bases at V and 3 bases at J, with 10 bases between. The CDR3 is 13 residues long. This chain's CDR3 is CASSSSDHYGYTF. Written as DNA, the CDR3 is TGTGCCAGCAGTAGTTCAGACCACTATGGCTACACCTTC.

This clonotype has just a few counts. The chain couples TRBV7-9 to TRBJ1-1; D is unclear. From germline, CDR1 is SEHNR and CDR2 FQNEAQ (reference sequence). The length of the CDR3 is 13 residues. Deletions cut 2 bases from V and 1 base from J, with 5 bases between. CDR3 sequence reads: CASSLTPNTEAFF. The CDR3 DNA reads TGTGCCAGCAGCTTAACCCCGAACACTGAAGCTTTCTTT. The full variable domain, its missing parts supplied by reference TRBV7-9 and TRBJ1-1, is DTGVSQNPRHKITKRGQNVTFRCDPISEHNRLYWYRQTLGQGPEFLTYFQNEAQLEKSRLLSDRFSAERPKGSFSTLEIQRTEQGDSAMYLCASSLTPNTEAFFGQGTRLTVV.

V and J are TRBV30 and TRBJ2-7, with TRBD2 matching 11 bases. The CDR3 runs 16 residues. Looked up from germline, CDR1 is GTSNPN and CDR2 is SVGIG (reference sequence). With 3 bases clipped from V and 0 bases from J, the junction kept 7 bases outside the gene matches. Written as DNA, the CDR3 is TGTGCCTGGAGAGAGGGACTAGCGGTAGCCTCCTACGAGCAGTACTTC. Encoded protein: CAWREGLAVASYEQYF.

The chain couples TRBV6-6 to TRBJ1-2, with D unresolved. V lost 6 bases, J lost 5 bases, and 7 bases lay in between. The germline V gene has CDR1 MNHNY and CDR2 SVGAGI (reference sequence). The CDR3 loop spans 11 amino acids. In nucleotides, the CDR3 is TGTGCCAGCAGCACAGAATATGGCTACACCTTC. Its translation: CASSTEYGYTF.

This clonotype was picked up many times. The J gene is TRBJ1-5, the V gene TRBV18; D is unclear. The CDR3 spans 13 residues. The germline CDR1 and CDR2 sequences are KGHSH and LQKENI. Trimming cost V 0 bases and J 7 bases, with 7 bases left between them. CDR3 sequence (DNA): TGTGCCAGCTCACCACCTGGAGAGCAGCCCCAGCATTTT. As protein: CASSPPGEQPQHF. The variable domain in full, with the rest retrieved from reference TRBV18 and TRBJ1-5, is NAGVMQNPRHLVRRRGQEARLRCSPMKGHSHVYWYRQLPEEGLKFMVYLQKENIIDESGMPKERFSAEFPKEGPSILRIQQVVRGDSAAYFCASSPPGEQPQHFGDGTRLSIL.

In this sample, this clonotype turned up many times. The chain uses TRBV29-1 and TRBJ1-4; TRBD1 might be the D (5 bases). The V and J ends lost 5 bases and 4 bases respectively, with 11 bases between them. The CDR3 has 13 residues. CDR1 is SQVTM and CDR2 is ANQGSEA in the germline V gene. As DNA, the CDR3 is TGCAGCGTTTCGGGACCGGATAATGAAAAACTGTTTTTT. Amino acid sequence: CSVSGPDNEKLFF.

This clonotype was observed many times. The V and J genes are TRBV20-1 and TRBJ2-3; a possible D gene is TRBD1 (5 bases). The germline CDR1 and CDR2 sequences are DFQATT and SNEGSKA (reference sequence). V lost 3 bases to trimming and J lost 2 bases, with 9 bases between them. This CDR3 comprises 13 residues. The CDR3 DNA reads TGCAGTGCTAGGGACACTAACACAGATACGCAGTATTTT. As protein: CSARDTNTDTQYF.

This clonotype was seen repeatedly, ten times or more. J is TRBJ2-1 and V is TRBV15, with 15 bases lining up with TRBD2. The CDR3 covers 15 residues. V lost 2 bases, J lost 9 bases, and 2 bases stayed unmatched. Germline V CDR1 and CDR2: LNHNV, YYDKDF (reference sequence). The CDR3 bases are TGTGCCACCAGCAGAAAGGGACTAGCGGGGGGTGAGCAGTTCTTC. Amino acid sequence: CATSRKGLAGGEQFF.

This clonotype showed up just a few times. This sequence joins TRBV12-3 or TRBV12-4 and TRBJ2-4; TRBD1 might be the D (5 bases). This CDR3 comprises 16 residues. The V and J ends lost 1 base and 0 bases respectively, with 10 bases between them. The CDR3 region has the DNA TGTGCCAGCAGTTTAGGTACAGGCCTAGCCAAAAACATTCAGTACTTC. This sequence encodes CASSLGTGLAKNIQYF.

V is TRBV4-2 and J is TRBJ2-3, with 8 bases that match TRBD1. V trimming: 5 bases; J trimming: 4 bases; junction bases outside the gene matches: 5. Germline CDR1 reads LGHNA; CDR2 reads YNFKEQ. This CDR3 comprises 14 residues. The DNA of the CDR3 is TGTGCCAGCAGCTCGACGACAGGGGCAGATACGCAGTATTTT. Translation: CASSSTTGADTQYF.

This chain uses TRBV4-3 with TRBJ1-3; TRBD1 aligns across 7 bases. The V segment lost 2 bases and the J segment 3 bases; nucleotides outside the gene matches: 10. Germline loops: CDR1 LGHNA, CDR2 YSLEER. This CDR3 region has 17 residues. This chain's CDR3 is CASSQHTRQGGGNTIYF. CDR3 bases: TGCGCCAGCAGCCAACATACCCGACAGGGTGGTGGAAACACCATATATTTT.

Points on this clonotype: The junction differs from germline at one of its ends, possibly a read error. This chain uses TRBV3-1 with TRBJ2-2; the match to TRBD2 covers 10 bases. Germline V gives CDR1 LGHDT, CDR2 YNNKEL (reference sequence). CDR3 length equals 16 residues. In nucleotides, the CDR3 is TGTGCCAGCAGCCACCAAAGGCTAGCGGGAGCCGGGCAGCTGTTTTTT. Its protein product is CASSHQRLAGAGQLFF.

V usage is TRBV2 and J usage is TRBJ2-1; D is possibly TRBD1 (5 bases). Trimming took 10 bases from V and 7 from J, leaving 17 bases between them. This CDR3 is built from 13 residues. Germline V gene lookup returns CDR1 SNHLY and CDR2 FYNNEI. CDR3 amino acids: CATRTRDGNEQFF. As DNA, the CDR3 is TGTGCCACTAGGACACGAGATGGGAATGAGCAGTTCTTC. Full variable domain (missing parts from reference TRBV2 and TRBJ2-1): EPEVTQTPSHQVTQMGQEVILRCVPISNHLYFYWYRQILGQKVEFLVSFYNNEISEKSEIFDDQFSVERPDGSNFTLKIRSTKLEDSAMYFCATRTRDGNEQFFGPGTRLTVL.

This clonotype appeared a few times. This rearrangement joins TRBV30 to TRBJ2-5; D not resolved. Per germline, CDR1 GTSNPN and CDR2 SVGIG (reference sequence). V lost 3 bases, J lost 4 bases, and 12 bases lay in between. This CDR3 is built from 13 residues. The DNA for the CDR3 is TGTGCCTGGAGCCCCGTCTGGGGAGAGACCCAGTACTTC. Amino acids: CAWSPVWGETQYF. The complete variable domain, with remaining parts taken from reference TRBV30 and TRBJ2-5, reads SQTIHQWPATLVQPVGSPLSLECTVEGTSNPNLYWYRQAAGRGLQLLFYSVGIGQISSEVPQNLSASRPQDRQFILSSKKLLLSDSGFYLCAWSPVWGETQYFGPGTRLLVL.

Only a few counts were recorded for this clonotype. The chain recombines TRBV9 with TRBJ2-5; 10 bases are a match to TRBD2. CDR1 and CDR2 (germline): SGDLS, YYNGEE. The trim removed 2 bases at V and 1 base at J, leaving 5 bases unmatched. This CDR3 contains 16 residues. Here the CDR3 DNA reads TGTGCCAGCAGCGTGACTAGCGGGTTCGGCCAAGAGACCCAGTACTTC. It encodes CASSVTSGFGQETQYF.

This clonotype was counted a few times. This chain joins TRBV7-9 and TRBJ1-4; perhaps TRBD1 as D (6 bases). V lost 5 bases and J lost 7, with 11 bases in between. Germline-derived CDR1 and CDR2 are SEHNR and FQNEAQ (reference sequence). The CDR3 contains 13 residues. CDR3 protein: CASSRGTIEKLFF. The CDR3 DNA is TGTGCCAGCAGCCGCGGGACAATTGAAAAACTGTTTTTT.

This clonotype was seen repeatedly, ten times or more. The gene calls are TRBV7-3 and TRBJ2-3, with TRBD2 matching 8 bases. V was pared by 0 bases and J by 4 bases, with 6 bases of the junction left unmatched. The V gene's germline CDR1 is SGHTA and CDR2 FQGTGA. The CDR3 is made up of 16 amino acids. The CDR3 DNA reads TGTGCCAGCAGCTTAACGTTGAGCGGGAGCGCAGATACGCAGTATTTT. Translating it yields CASSLTLSGSADTQYF.

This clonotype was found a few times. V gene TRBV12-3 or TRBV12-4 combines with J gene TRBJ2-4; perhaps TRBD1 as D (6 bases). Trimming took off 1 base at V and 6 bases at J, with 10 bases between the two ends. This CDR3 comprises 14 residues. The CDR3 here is CASSLGGPGNIQYF. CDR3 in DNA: TGTGCCAGCAGTTTAGGGGGGCCTGGAAACATTCAGTACTTC.